This entry concerns a single T cell receptor (beta chain). This sample is drawn from a study of blood T cell repertoires in COVID-19. The V segment lost 6 bases and the J segment 3 bases; nucleotides outside the gene matches: 7. The germline gives CDR1 MNHEY, CDR2 SMNVEV (reference sequence). This CDR3 comprises 16 residues. In the authors' workflow: Nucleated cell number was recorded as an estimate derived from reference gene primer amplification. The data were produced by immunoSEQ multiplex PCR, yet TCRdb's version contains in-frame clones alone and is incomplete. V, J and clone size reflect that table, while D and trimming were determined from the DNA. This sample has about 160,000 clones, with less than 85% found just once.

The TCR sequence derives from a woman aged 55-69 years with COVID-19, enrolled during active disease. The chain employs TRBV27 and TRBJ2-2, with 10 positions matching TRBD1. Sample: peripheral blood. The CDR3 spells CASRKRQGAYTGELFF. The CDR3 region has the DNA TGTGCCAGCAGGAAGAGACAGGGGGCTTACACCGGGGAGCTGTTTTTT.